This TCR beta chain was sequenced during a study of early T cells in non-severe SARS-CoV-2 infection (dated by TCRdb to the early 2020s). Background for the entire study: Because TCR sequencing was done on bulk RNA from unsorted whole blood, the alpha and beta chains could not be paired. General conclusions and limits of the study: VDJdb matching was skewed toward anti-spike CD8 responses and likely underestimated virus-specific expansions by missing private and CD4 specificities.

Counted from cysteine to phenylalanine, this CDR3 has 14 amino acids. Of the read, only the CDR3 DNA is kept; its 42 bases are in frame from base 1. V is shortened by 5 bases, J by 3 bases, and the region joining them spans 14 bases. The germline V gene encodes CDR1 LNHDA and CDR2 SQIVND (reference sequence). Library generation was performed with 5' RACE. The data were produced on a NextSeq 500. To correct for sequencing error and PCR bias, the TCR library protocol tagged individual cDNA molecules with unique molecular identifiers. Sequencing covered both TCR alpha and beta chains, and within each sample the abundances of alpha and beta sequences were tightly co-correlated. On the authors' methods: Decombinator V4 was used to annotate TCR sequences for V gene, J gene and CDR3. TCRs were defined as expanded if a significant change between any two time points was detected under a Poisson model with p below 0.0001. TCR abundances were normalised to the total number of TCRs sequenced per sample and expressed as counts per million. TRAV1-2 paired with TRAJ12, TRAJ20 or TRAJ33 defined MAIT TCRs, while TRAV10 paired with TRAJ18 defined iNKT TCRs. A search of VDJdb, accessed on 1 November 2021, was run for TCRs annotated to CMV, EBV and SARS-CoV-2, with TCRs annotated for multiple antigens excluded. TCRdb took the public reads, trimmed them with fastp at Q25, ran MiXCR for clone calling and kept in-frame beta chains. Identical CDR3 proteins give one entry, which carries the most common genes and DNA. Here the V and J calls rest on TCRdb's processing, not on the authors' analysis. Within this sample are 85,000 to 100,000 distinct CDR3 sequences, with 11% of them counted one time only. The ten largest clones add up to about 5% of the sample.

Set within a cohort of healthcare workers in London, UK, this nested case-control study involved weekly PCR testing of nasopharyngeal swabs along with blood sampling. Healthcare workers were enrolled in the week of the UK lockdown, from 23 to 31 March 2020, and were followed every week for up to 16 weeks. As concerns this clonotype: Its antigen is still unknown. No base-level quality is on record; no much larger clone is a single base apart.

The sequence is built from TRBV19 and TRBJ2-7; tentative D gene TRBD1, with 5 bases matching. Source material: whole blood. This clonotype was sampled from an adult who was a healthcare worker with PCR-confirmed SARS-CoV-2 infection or an uninfected control (not recorded which). The CDR3 loop reads CASSFGAASYEQYF. Read as DNA, the sequence is TGTGCCAGTAGTTTTGGGGCCGCCAGCTACGAGCAGTACTTC.